This T cell receptor (beta chain) comes out of a study of CD8 T cells in ankylosing spondylitis. Overall study findings and caveats: Existing reports had already noted some motif variants in reactive arthritis synovial fluid and blood. According to the report, clones linked to the disease were significantly enriched in matched synovial fluid samples taken from ankylosing spondylitis patients.

By quantitative 5'-RACE with molecular barcodes, the TCR beta libraries were made. Each CDR3 protein gets one entry after TCRdb re-called the 5' RACE reads with MiXCR. The sample gives approximately 100,000 distinct CDR3 sequences, around 24% of which show up once; 12% is in the top ten. This clonotype was seen a handful of times. Antigen: not known. Trimming left V 0 bases short and J 6 bases short, with 18 bases between. The length of the CDR3 is 17 residues. Germline lookup yields CDR1 SGHRS and CDR2 YFSETQ. The chain links TRBV5-1 to TRBJ2-2, with D possibly being TRBD2 (5 bases). The TCR comes from a male donor with ankylosing spondylitis. Material for sequencing was synovial fluid, either unsorted or a sorted T cell fraction (not recorded which). The CDR3: CASSLGWGDQVAGELFF. CDR3 DNA sequence: TGCGCCAGCAGCTTGGGATGGGGAGACCAAGTAGCCGGGGAGCTGTTTTTT.